These 30 T cell receptor beta chains originate from one sample sequenced in a study of response to subunit inactivated influenza vaccine. TCRdb reanalysed the RT-PCR reads using MiXCR and keeps one entry per CDR3 protein. The sample comprises about 240,000 distinct CDR3 sequences, 12% of which are singletons, and 7.8% rests with the top ten. The sequencing used non-naive T cells sorted from PBMCs, collected approximately 15 days before vaccination. The receptors were gathered from a man aged 45-65 years who received an inactivated influenza vaccine.

The J gene is TRBJ2-7, the V gene TRBV3-1; D is unresolved. This CDR3 has 15 amino acids. V was pared by 1 base and J by 3 bases, with 13 bases between. Per germline, CDR1 LGHDT and CDR2 YNNKEL (reference sequence). The CDR3 region is CASSQGWVPFYEQYF. The CDR3 nucleotides read TGTGCCAGCAGCCAAGGTTGGGTGCCTTTCTACGAGCAGTACTTC.

The rearrangement joins TRBV11-1 to TRBJ2-7; 8 bases match TRBD1. CDR1 and CDR2 from the germline V gene are SGHAT and FQDESV (reference sequence). The V segment lost 2 bases and the J segment 5 bases; nucleotides outside the gene matches: 14. This CDR3 comprises 17 residues. This chain's CDR3 is CASSLPTWRQGIHEQYF. DNA for the CDR3: TGTGCCAGCAGCTTACCAACTTGGAGACAGGGGATCCACGAGCAGTACTTC.

This clonotype was detected ten times or more. The chain couples TRBV29-1 to TRBJ2-3; D gene uncertain. Trimming removed 6 bases from V and 0 bases from J, with 10 bases in between. CDR1 is SQVTM, CDR2 ANQGSEA, per germline. CDR3 length: 13 residues. DNA for the CDR3: TGCAGCGTCACCAAATCTAGCACAGATACGCAGTATTTT. This translates into CSVTKSSTDTQYF.

This clonotype turned up a few times. This chain uses TRBV28 with TRBJ2-4; D might be TRBD1 or TRBD2, each matching 5 bases. Germline values: CDR1 MDHEN, CDR2 SYDVKM. The CDR3 length is 16 residues. Trimming removed 1 base at V and 3 bases at J, with 13 bases between. CDR3 region: CASSLSGPLNKNIQYF. CDR3 nucleotide sequence: TGTGCCAGCAGTTTATCGGGACCCCTTAACAAAAACATTCAGTACTTC.

In this sample, this clonotype turned up many times. The V and J genes are TRBV20-1 and TRBJ1-2, with 9 nucleotides matching TRBD1. The CDR3 consists of 13 residues. Germline V gene data show CDR1 as DFQATT and CDR2 as SNEGSKA (reference sequence). V trimming: 3 bases; J trimming: 8 bases; junction bases outside the gene matches: 7. The CDR3 DNA follows: TGCAGTGCTAGGCCCCGGGACAGGGAGGGCTACACCTTC. Protein product: CSARPRDREGYTF.

This clonotype was recorded a few times. The rearrangement joins TRBV19 to TRBJ1-1, with a tentative D call TRBD1 (5 bases). The CDR3 totals 12 residues. The ends were cut back, 3 bases at V and 11 bases at J, with 13 bases in the middle. The V gene's germline CDR1 is LNHDA and CDR2 SQIVND (reference sequence). The CDR3 DNA sequence: TGTGCCAGTAGTATCAGTGGGGGTCGCGCTTTCTTT. This encodes CASSISGGRAFF.

The sample holds many counts of this clonotype. The rearrangement links TRBV7-9 to TRBJ1-2; D is unclear. V shed 4 bases and J shed 4 bases, with 10 bases lying between them. Germline V gives CDR1 SEHNR, CDR2 FQNEAQ (reference sequence). The CDR3 contains 13 residues. CDR3 coding DNA: TGTGCCAGCAGCTATGGCGAAGTCTATGGCTACACCTTC. It encodes CASSYGEVYGYTF.

The chain is built from TRBV27 and TRBJ2-7; 8 bases line up with TRBD1. The germline V gene encodes CDR1 MNHEY and CDR2 SMNVEV (reference sequence). Trimming removed 3 bases from V and 5 bases from J; junction bases left unmatched: 9. This CDR3 spans 15 amino acids. The CDR3 nucleotides read TGTGCCAGCAGTTTCTTCGACAGGGGTCTCCACGAGCAGTACTTC. Translation: CASSFFDRGLHEQYF.

The rearrangement joins TRBV29-1 to TRBJ2-7, with D possibly being TRBD2 (7 bases). Per the germline V gene, CDR1 is SQVTM and CDR2 is ANQGSEA. This CDR3 comprises 14 residues. V shed 4 bases and J shed 0 bases, with 13 bases lying between them. This CDR3 reads CSVGGGTSSYEQYF. The DNA for the CDR3 is TGCAGCGTTGGGGGGGGCACCAGCTCCTACGAGCAGTACTTC.

The V and J genes are TRBV6-1 and TRBJ2-1, with 8 bases matching TRBD2. The V gene end was trimmed by 4 bases and the J gene end by 8 bases; junction bases not matched to a gene: 7. CDR3 size: 14 residues. Germline loops: CDR1 MNHNS, CDR2 SASEGT. The CDR3 region has the DNA TGTGCCAGCAGTGCCCGGGGGGGGCTGGATGAGCAGTTCTTC. Protein product: CASSARGGLDEQFF.

The gene calls are TRBV18 and TRBJ1-1, with D maybe TRBD1 (5 bases). This CDR3 has 15 residues. Trimming removed 3 bases at V and 1 base at J, with 12 bases between. The germline gives CDR1 KGHSH, CDR2 LQKENI. The CDR3 region has the DNA TGTGCCAGCTCACCGGCCTCCGGGGGGAACACTGAAGCTTTCTTT. It translates to CASSPASGGNTEAFF.

This chain uses TRBV7-9 with TRBJ2-1, with 9 bases lining up with TRBD2. Per the germline V gene, CDR1 is SEHNR and CDR2 is FQNEAQ (reference sequence). The CDR3 sequence is 17 residues long. With V trimmed by 5 bases and J by 5 bases, 13 bases remained unmatched. The CDR3 DNA reads as TGTGCCAGCAGCCCAAAATTTAGACTAGCGGTAAACAATGAGCAGTTCTTC. It specifies CASSPKFRLAVNNEQFF.

The rearrangement links TRBV4-1 to TRBJ1-4; D is unclear. The CDR3 is 15 amino acids. V was cut by 0 bases and J by 3 bases, with 8 bases left in between. CDR1 MGHRA and CDR2 YSYEKL come from the germline V gene. CDR3 DNA sequence: TGCGCCAGCAGCCAAGACTATGGATCTAATGAAAAACTGTTTTTT. It specifies CASSQDYGSNEKLFF.

V gene TRBV10-3 combines with J gene TRBJ2-1; unclear D gene. Trimming removed 2 bases from V and 8 bases from J, with 19 bases in between. The V gene's germline CDR1 is ENHRY and CDR2 SYGVKD. This CDR3 comprises 16 residues. CDR3 loop: CAISEPGSKRSDEQFF. CDR3 DNA: TGTGCCATCAGTGAGCCAGGATCTAAAAGGTCCGATGAGCAGTTCTTC.

The genes are TRBV6-7 and TRBJ2-7; 14 bases map to TRBD2. TRBV6-7 is known as an ORF, though its function is uncertain. J was trimmed by 2 bases and V by 4 bases; bases with no gene match: 13. The CDR3 contains 19 residues. Here the CDR3 DNA reads TGTGCCAGCAGTTGCACGACTAGCGGGAGGGCCGGTCGGACCTACGAGCAGTACTTC. This encodes CASSCTTSGRAGRTYEQYF.

This clonotype occurred many times. The chain joins TRBV5-1 to TRBJ2-1; D remains ambiguous. The CDR3 totals 15 residues. From germline, CDR1 is SGHRS and CDR2 YFSETQ. Trimming took off 0 bases at V and 1 base at J, with 8 bases between the two ends. Here the CDR3 reads CASSLAIGSYNEQFF. DNA for the CDR3: TGCGCCAGCAGCTTGGCCATCGGGTCCTACAATGAGCAGTTCTTC.

This clonotype occurred a few times. The chain carries TRBV5-1 and TRBJ2-1, with 14 bases lining up with TRBD2. V was pared by 4 bases and J by 15 bases, with 12 bases of the junction left unmatched. Germline loops: CDR1 SGHRS, CDR2 YFSETQ. The CDR3 totals 15 residues. Here the CDR3 reads CASSESGTSGGQRFF. The CDR3 DNA follows: TGCGCCAGCAGCGAATCCGGGACTAGCGGGGGCCAGAGGTTCTTC.

This clonotype was counted ten times or more. The CDR3 is CASSEAGYEQYF. As DNA, the CDR3 is TGTGCCAGCAGTGAAGCGGGATACGAGCAGTACTTC. The V gene is TRBV6-1, the J gene TRBJ2-7; D is unclear. From germline, CDR1 is MNHNS and CDR2 SASEGT. V dropped 0 bases and J dropped 4 bases, with 4 bases sitting between them. The length of the CDR3 is 12 residues.

The table lists this clonotype with a few counts. The gene calls are TRBV5-6 and TRBJ1-2; unclear D gene. V shed 0 bases and J shed 1 base, with 10 bases lying between them. There are 15 residues in the CDR3. CDR1 and CDR2 from the germline V gene are SGHDT and YYEEEE. CDR3 nucleotides: TGTGCCAGCAGCTTGGTGGGCGCCGATAACTATGGCTACACCTTC. Translating it yields CASSLVGADNYGYTF.

This clonotype was counted at least ten times. The rearrangement uses TRBV7-2 and TRBJ2-1; no clear D. V shed 4 bases and J shed 3 bases, with 7 bases lying between them. This CDR3 contains 13 residues. Germline CDR1 and CDR2: SGHTA and FQGNSA. CDR3 nucleotides: TGTGCCAGCAGCTGGAACAGCTACAATGAGCAGTTCTTC. Translation: CASSWNSYNEQFF.

In its sample, this clonotype was seen a few times. The CDR3 region is CASSPPGTAYNEQFF. Here the CDR3 DNA reads TGTGCCAGCTCACCACCAGGGACAGCCTACAATGAGCAGTTCTTC. The rearrangement links TRBV18 to TRBJ2-1, with 7 bases fitting TRBD1. J was trimmed by 2 bases and V by 0 bases; bases with no gene match: 1. CDR3 size: 15 residues. Looked up from germline, CDR1 is KGHSH and CDR2 is LQKENI.

Only a few counts were recorded for this clonotype. The chain carries TRBV7-9 and TRBJ1-4, with TRBD1 matching 8 bases. Germline loops: CDR1 SEHNR, CDR2 FQNEAQ (reference sequence). V was clipped by 5 bases and J by 8 bases; unmatched bases: 10. The CDR3 is made up of 15 amino acids. The CDR3, as DNA: TGTGCCAGCAGCATTCGGACAGGGACCTCGGAAAAACTGTTTTTT. Protein product: CASSIRTGTSEKLFF. Complete variable domain (other parts from reference TRBV7-9 and TRBJ1-4): DTGVSQNPRHKITKRGQNVTFRCDPISEHNRLYWYRQTLGQGPEFLTYFQNEAQLEKSRLLSDRFSAERPKGSFSTLEIQRTEQGDSAMYLCASSIRTGTSEKLFFGSGTQLSVL.

This clonotype was detected many times. This chain joins TRBV19 and TRBJ1-1; possibly TRBD1 for D (5 bases). The CDR3 runs to 11 residues. The V end lost 8 bases, the J end lost 8 bases, and 12 bases lay between the germline ends. Germline V gene sequence: CDR1 LNHDA, CDR2 SQIVND (reference sequence). The CDR3: CASEGAEEAFF. CDR3 in DNA: TGTGCCAGTGAAGGGGCAGAAGAAGCTTTCTTT.

This clonotype was counted only a few times. This chain connects TRBV20-1 to TRBJ2-5; D possibly uses TRBD1 or TRBD2 (5 bases each). From germline, CDR1 is DFQATT and CDR2 SNEGSKA (reference sequence). Trimming removed 6 bases from V and 5 bases from J, with 16 bases in between. The CDR3 consists of 13 residues. Here the CDR3 reads CSAPEGLGETQYF. CDR3 sequence (DNA): TGCAGTGCGCCTGAGGGGCTCGGGGAGACCCAGTACTTC.

V gene TRBV5-1 combines with J gene TRBJ2-7, with 7 bases fitting TRBD1. CDR1 and CDR2 from the germline V gene are SGHRS and YFSETQ. This CDR3 has 14 residues. J lost 6 bases, V lost 0 bases, and 6 bases had no gene match. The chain's CDR3 is CASSLVDRVSEQYF. DNA for the CDR3: TGCGCCAGCAGCTTGGTCGACAGGGTAAGCGAGCAGTACTTC.

The chain carries TRBV6-5 and TRBJ2-7, with 7 bases identical to TRBD2. CDR1 is MNHEY and CDR2 is SVGAGI in the germline V gene. The CDR3 is 16 amino acids. V gave up 1 base and J gave up 3 bases; unmatched junction bases: 9. CDR3: CASSYFGSGTVYEQYF. The CDR3, as DNA: TGTGCCAGCAGTTACTTCGGGAGCGGGACCGTCTACGAGCAGTACTTC.

In its sample, this clonotype was seen many times. The chain is built from TRBV9 and TRBJ2-2; D remains unclear. The germline V and J ends were trimmed by 0 bases and 4 bases, with 13 bases remaining between them. Germline V gene data show CDR1 as SGDLS and CDR2 as YYNGEE. The CDR3 loop spans 16 amino acids. CDR3 in amino acids: CASSVDGSGSTGELFF. The CDR3 DNA is TGTGCCAGCAGCGTAGACGGCAGTGGATCCACCGGGGAGCTGTTTTTT.

This clonotype was detected only a few times. In nucleotides, the CDR3 is TGTGCCAGCAGTTTAGGGACAGGGAACCTCTATGGCTACACCTTC. This encodes CASSLGTGNLYGYTF. The J gene is TRBJ1-2, the V gene TRBV28; 9 bases align to TRBD1. V dropped 2 bases and J dropped 4; count of bases not matched to a gene: 5. The CDR3 is 15 amino acids. CDR1 is MDHEN, CDR2 SYDVKM, per germline.

The chain couples TRBV28 to TRBJ1-2; TRBD1 agrees at 7 bases. The V gene end was trimmed by 5 bases and the J gene end by 8 bases; junction bases not matched to a gene: 5. Per the germline V gene, CDR1 is MDHEN and CDR2 is SYDVKM. This CDR3 has 12 amino acids. The CDR3 is CASSPTDRGYTF. CDR3 nucleotide sequence: TGTGCCAGCAGTCCCACGGACAGGGGCTACACCTTC.

This chain links TRBV9 with TRBJ2-1; 9 positions agree with TRBD1. Germline lookup yields CDR1 SGDLS and CDR2 YYNGEE. The CDR3 loop spans 15 amino acids. V was pared by 2 bases and J by 5 bases, with 5 bases of the junction left unmatched. The CDR3, as DNA: TGTGCCAGCAGCGTCCGGACAGGGGCCCACAATGAGCAGTTCTTC. It codes for CASSVRTGAHNEQFF. Together with reference TRBV9 and TRBJ2-1, the CDR3 gives the full variable domain: DSGVTQTPKHLITATGQRVTLRCSPRSGDLSVYWYQQSLDQGLQFLIQYYNGEERAKGNILERFSAQQFPDLHSELNLSSLELGDSALYFCASSVRTGAHNEQFFGPGTRLTVL.